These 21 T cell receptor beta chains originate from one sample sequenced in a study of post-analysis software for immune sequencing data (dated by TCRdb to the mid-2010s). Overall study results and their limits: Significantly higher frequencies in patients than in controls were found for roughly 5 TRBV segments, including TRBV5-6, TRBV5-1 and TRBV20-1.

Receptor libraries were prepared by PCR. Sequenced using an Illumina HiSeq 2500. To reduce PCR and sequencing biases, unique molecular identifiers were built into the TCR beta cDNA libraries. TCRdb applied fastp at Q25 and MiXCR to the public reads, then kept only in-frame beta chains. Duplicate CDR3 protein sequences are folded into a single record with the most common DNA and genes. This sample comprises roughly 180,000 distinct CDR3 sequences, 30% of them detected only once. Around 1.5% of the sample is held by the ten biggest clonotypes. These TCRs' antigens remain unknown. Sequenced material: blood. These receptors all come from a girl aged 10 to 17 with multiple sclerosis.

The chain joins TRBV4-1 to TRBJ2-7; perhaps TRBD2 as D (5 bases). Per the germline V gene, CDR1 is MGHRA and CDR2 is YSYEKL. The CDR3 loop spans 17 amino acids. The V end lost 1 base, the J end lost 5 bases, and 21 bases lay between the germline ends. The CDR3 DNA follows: TGCGCCAGCAGCCAAGGCCGATTAGGTTTTTCCGGGGACGAGCAGTACTTC. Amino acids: CASSQGRLGFSGDEQYF.

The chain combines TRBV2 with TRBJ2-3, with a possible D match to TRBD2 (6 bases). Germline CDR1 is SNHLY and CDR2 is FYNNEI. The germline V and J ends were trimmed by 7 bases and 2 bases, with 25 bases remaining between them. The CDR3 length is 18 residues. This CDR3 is CASNEGQGWGVFTDTQYF. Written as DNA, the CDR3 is TGTGCCAGCAATGAGGGGCAGGGATGGGGGGTATTCACAGATACGCAGTATTTT.

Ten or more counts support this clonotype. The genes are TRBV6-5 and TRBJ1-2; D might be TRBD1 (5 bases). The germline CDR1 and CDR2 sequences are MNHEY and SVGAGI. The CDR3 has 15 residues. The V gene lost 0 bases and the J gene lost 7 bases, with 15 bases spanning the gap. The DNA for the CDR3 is TGTGCCAGCAGTTACTCAATTGAAGAGAGGGGTGGCTACACCTTC. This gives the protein CASSYSIEERGGYTF.

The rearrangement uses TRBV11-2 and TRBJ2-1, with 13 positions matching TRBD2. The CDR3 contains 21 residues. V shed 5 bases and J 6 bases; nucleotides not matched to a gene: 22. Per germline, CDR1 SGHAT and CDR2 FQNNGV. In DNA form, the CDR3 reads TGTGCCAGCAGCAGACGGTACTCCGGGACTAGCGGGACCTTAGGGAGCAATGAGCAGTTCTTC. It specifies CASSRRYSGTSGTLGSNEQFF. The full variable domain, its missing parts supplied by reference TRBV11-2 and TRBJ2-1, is EAGVAQSPRYKIIEKRQSVAFWCNPISGHATLYWYQQILGQGPKLLIQFQNNGVVDDSQLPKDRFSAERLKGVDSTLKIQPAKLEDSAVYLCASSRRYSGTSGTLGSNEQFFGPGTRLTVL.

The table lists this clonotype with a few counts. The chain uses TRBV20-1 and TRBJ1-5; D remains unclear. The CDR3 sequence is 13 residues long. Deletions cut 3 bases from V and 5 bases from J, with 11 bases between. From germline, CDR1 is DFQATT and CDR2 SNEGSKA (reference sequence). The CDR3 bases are TGCAGTGCTAGCCCCCTGACTGATCAGCCCCAGCATTTT. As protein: CSASPLTDQPQHF.

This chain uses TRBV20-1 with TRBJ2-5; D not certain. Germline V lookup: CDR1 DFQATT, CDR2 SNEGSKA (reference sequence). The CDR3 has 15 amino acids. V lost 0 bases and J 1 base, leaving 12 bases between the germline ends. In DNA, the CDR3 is TGCAGTGCTAGAGACACAAGTAGCCTCCAAGAGACCCAGTACTTC. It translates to CSARDTSSLQETQYF.

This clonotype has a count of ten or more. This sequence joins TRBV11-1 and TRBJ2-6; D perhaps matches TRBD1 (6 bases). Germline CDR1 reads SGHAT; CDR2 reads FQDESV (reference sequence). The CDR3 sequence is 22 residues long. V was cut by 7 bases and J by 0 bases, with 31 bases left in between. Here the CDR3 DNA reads TGTGCCAGCAAAGGCCCCGGGATTTGGACAGACTCCAAGAGCTCTGGGGCCAACGTCCTGACTTTC. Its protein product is CASKGPGIWTDSKSSGANVLTF. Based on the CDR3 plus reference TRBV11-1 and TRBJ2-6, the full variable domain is EAEVAQSPRYKITEKSQAVAFWCDPISGHATLYWYRQILGQGPELLVQFQDESVVDDSQLPKDRFSAERLKGVDSTLKIQPAELGDSAMYLCASKGPGIWTDSKSSGANVLTFGAGSRLTVL.

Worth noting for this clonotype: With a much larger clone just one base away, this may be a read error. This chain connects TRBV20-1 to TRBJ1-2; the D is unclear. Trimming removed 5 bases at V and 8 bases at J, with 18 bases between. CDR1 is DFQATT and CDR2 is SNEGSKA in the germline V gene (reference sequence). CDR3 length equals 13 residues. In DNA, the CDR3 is TGCAGTGCTTGGACCACCCTGCTTTCGGGCTACACCTTC. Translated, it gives CSAWTTLLSGYTF.

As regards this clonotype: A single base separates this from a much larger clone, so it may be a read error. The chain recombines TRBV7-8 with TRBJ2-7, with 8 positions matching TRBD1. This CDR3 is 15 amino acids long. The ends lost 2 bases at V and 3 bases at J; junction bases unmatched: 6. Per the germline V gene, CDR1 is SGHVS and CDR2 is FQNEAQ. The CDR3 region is CASSLLRTGFYEQYF. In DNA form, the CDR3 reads TGTGCCAGCAGCTTACTTAGGACAGGGTTCTACGAGCAGTACTTC.

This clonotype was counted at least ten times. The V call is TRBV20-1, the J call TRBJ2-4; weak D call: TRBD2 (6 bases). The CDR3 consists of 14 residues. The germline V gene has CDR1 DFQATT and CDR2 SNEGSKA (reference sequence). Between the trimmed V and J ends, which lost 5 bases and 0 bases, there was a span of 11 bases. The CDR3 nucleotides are TGCAGTGCTCCCAAGGGACTAGCCAAAAACATTCAGTACTTC. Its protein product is CSAPKGLAKNIQYF.

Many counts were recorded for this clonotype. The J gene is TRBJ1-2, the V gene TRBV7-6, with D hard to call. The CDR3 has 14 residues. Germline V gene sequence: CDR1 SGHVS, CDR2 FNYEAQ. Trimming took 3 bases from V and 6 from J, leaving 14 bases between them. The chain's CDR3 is CASSLDETGDGYTF. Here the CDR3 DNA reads TGTGCCAGCAGCTTGGATGAAACCGGGGATGGCTACACCTTC.

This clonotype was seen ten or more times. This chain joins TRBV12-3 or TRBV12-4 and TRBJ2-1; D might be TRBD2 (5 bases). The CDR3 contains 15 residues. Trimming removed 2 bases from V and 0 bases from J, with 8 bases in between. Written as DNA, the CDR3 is TGTGCCAGCAGTTTACTAGCTAGCTCCTACAATGAGCAGTTCTTC. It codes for CASSLLASSYNEQFF.

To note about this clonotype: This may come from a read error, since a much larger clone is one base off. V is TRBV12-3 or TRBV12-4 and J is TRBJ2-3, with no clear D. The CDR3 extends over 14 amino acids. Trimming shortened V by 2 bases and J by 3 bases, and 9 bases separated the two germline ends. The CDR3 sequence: CASSLIPRTDTQYF. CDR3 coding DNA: TGTGCCAGCAGTTTAATTCCCCGAACAGATACGCAGTATTTT.

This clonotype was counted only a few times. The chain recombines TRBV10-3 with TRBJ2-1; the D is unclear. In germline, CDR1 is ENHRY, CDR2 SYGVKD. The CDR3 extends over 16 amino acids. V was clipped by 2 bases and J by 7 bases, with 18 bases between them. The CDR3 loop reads CAISEGRASNRNEQFF. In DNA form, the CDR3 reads TGTGCCATCAGTGAGGGACGTGCCTCCAACCGGAATGAGCAGTTCTTC.

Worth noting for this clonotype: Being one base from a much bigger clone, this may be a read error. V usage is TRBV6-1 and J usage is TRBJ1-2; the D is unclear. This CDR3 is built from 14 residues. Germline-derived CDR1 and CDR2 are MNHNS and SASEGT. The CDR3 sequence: CASSELTTNYGHTF. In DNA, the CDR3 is TGTGCCAGCAGTGAACTTACTACTAACTATGGCCACACCTTC.

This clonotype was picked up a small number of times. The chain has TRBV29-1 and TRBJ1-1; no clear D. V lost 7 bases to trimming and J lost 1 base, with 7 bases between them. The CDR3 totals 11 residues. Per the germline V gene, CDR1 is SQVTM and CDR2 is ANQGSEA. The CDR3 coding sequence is TGCAGCGGATTTGGGAACACTGAAGCTTTCTTT. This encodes CSGFGNTEAFF.

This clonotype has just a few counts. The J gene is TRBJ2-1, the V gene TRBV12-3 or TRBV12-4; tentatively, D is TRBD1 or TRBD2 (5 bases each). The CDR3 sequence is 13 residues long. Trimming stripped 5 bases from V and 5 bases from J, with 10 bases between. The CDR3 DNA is TGTGCCAGCAGTCGGGACCCCAACAATGAGCAGTTCTTC. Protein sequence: CASSRDPNNEQFF.

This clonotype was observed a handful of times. The CDR3 bases are TGTGCCACCAGTGAGTCGGGACAGGAAGGGGAAAAACTGTTTTTT. It encodes CATSESGQEGEKLFF. The chain recombines TRBV24-1 with TRBJ1-4; TRBD1 matches 8 bases. CDR3 length equals 15 residues. V gave up 4 bases and J gave up 8 bases; unmatched junction bases: 8. Germline-derived CDR1 and CDR2 are KGHDR and SFDVKD.

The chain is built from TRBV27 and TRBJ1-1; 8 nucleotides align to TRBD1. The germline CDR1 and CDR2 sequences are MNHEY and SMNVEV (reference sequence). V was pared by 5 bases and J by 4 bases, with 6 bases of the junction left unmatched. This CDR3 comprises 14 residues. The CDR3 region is CASSPLQGGTEAFF. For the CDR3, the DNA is TGTGCCAGCAGTCCGTTACAGGGGGGCACTGAAGCTTTCTTT.

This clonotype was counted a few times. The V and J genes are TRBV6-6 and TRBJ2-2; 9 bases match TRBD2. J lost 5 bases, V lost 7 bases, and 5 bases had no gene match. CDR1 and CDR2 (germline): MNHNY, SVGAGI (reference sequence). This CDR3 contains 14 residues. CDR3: CASKGSGRTGELFF. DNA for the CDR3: TGTGCCAGCAAGGGTAGCGGGAGAACCGGGGAGCTGTTTTTT.

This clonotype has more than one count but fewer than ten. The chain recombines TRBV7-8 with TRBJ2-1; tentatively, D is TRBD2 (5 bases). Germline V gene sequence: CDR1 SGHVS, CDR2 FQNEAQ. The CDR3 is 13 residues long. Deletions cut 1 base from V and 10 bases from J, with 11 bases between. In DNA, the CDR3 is TGTGCCAGCAGCTTAGATATAGACTACGAGCAGTTCTTC. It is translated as CASSLDIDYEQFF.